The 13 T cell receptor beta chains presented below share a single source sample, sequenced in a study of T cell responses to AZD1222 COVID-19 vaccine. Sequencing used immunoSEQ multiplex PCR; TCRdb keeps in-frame clones, though not all of them. The repertoire holds 150,000 to 200,000 clones, with just over 90% as singletons. The starting material was peripheral blood, obtained 28 days after the second AZD1222 dose. These receptors were taken from an adult who received the AZD1222 COVID-19 vaccine.

In its sample, this clone was seen a few times. The V gene is TRBV30, the J gene TRBJ2-7, with D unresolved. V was pared by 3 bases and J by 0 bases, with 9 bases between. The CDR3 contains 13 residues. Per the germline V gene, CDR1 is GTSNPN and CDR2 is SVGIG (reference sequence). This chain's CDR3 is CAWRSSSSYEQYF. The CDR3 DNA follows: TGTGCCTGGAGAAGTAGTAGCTCCTACGAGCAGTACTTC. Supplemented by reference TRBV30 and TRBJ2-7, the full variable domain reads SQTIHQWPATLVQPVGSPLSLECTVEGTSNPNLYWYRQAAGRGLQLLFYSVGIGQISSEVPQNLSASRPQDRQFILSSKKLLLSDSGFYLCAWRSSSSYEQYFGPGTRLTVT.

The chain couples TRBV4-2 to TRBJ1-5, with 7 bases matching TRBD1. The J segment lost 4 bases and the V segment lost 4 bases, leaving 7 bases of the junction unmatched. CDR3 length equals 15 residues. CDR1 is LGHNA, CDR2 YNFKEQ, per germline. The CDR3 nucleotides are TGTGCCAGCAGCCCTCGGGACAGCACAAATCAGCCCCAGCATTTT. It is translated as CASSPRDSTNQPQHF.

On this clone: Additional DNA sequences in this sample encode the identical CDR3. The rearrangement uses TRBV30 and TRBJ1-4; 9 nucleotides line up with TRBD1. The germline gives CDR1 GTSNPN, CDR2 SVGIG (reference sequence). The V and J ends lost 0 bases and 8 bases, in that order; junction bases with no gene match: 4. The CDR3 loop spans 14 amino acids. CDR3 in DNA: TGTGCCTGGAGTGTACGACAGGGGGGGGAAAAACTGTTTTTT. This encodes CAWSVRQGGEKLFF.

The rearrangement joins TRBV5-1 to TRBJ2-3; D is perhaps TRBD1 (5 bases). V shed 7 bases and J shed 5 bases, with 14 bases lying between them. CDR1 SGHRS and CDR2 YFSETQ come from the germline V gene. The CDR3 has 13 residues. CDR3 DNA sequence: TGCGCCAGCCGTCCTTCTACAGGAGATACGCAGTATTTT. As protein: CASRPSTGDTQYF.

This rearrangement joins TRBV15 to TRBJ1-1; D is unclear. The V gene lost 3 bases and the J gene lost 5 bases, with 13 bases spanning the gap. Looked up from germline, CDR1 is LNHNV and CDR2 is YYDKDF (reference sequence). The CDR3 extends over 14 amino acids. The CDR3, as DNA: TGTGCCACCAGCAGGGATTTTAGTAGGACTGAAGCTTTCTTT. Its translation: CATSRDFSRTEAFF.

This chain uses TRBV9 with TRBJ1-1; D gene ambiguous. Trimming left V 3 bases short and J 4 bases short, with 13 bases between. This CDR3 contains 14 residues. Germline V gene lookup returns CDR1 SGDLS and CDR2 YYNGEE. The chain's CDR3 is CASSATDGITEAFF. In DNA, the CDR3 is TGTGCCAGCAGCGCGACGGACGGGATCACTGAAGCTTTCTTT. The full variable domain, its missing parts supplied by reference TRBV9 and TRBJ1-1, is DSGVTQTPKHLITATGQRVTLRCSPRSGDLSVYWYQQSLDQGLQFLIQYYNGEERAKGNILERFSAQQFPDLHSELNLSSLELGDSALYFCASSATDGITEAFFGQGTRLTVV.

J is TRBJ2-7 and V is TRBV4-2; possibly TRBD2 for D (5 bases). This CDR3 is 16 amino acids long. Germline CDR1 is LGHNA and CDR2 is YNFKEQ. Between the trimmed V and J ends, which lost 0 bases and 0 bases, there was a span of 12 bases. The DNA for the CDR3 is TGTGCCAGCAGCCAAGATAATACGGGGATCTCCTACGAGCAGTACTTC. Translated: CASSQDNTGISYEQYF.

The chain carries TRBV7-9 and TRBJ2-1; D may match TRBD1 or TRBD2 (6 bases each). Germline CDR1 SEHNR, CDR2 FQNEAQ (reference sequence). Trimming cost V 5 bases and J 5 bases, with 22 bases left between them. The CDR3 spans 17 residues. CDR3 coding DNA: TGTGCCAGCAGCCAGAAGGGGGGCGCGGGAAAGGACAATGAGCAGTTCTTC. Its protein product is CASSQKGGAGKDNEQFF.

This clone showed up just once. The rearrangement uses TRBV9 and TRBJ2-1; no reliable D call. CDR1 SGDLS and CDR2 YYNGEE come from the germline V gene. This CDR3 is built from 15 residues. Trimming stripped 3 bases from V and 0 bases from J, with 10 bases between. This chain's CDR3 is CASSGGPSSYNEQFF. The CDR3 nucleotides read TGTGCCAGCAGCGGGGGTCCCAGCTCCTACAATGAGCAGTTCTTC.

The rearrangement joins TRBV27 to TRBJ2-7, with 8 bases identical to TRBD2. CDR1 is MNHEY, CDR2 SMNVEV, per germline (reference sequence). CDR3 length: 14 residues. J was trimmed by 4 bases and V by 4 bases; bases with no gene match: 6. The CDR3 DNA is TGTGCCAGCAGTTCCGGGACTAGTTTGTACGAGCAGTACTTC. It yields the protein CASSSGTSLYEQYF.

This chain joins TRBV6-1 and TRBJ1-3; no firm D call. This CDR3 is 13 amino acids long. V shed 1 base and J shed 8 bases, with 9 bases lying between them. The germline V gene encodes CDR1 MNHNS and CDR2 SASEGT. CDR3 sequence: CASSEGWGDTIYF. The CDR3 nucleotides read TGTGCCAGCAGTGAAGGATGGGGAGACACCATATATTTT.

J is TRBJ2-3 and V is TRBV5-1; TRBD2 agrees at 9 bases. The CDR3 sequence is 16 residues long. From germline, CDR1 is SGHRS and CDR2 YFSETQ. Losses at the gene ends were 2 bases for V and 2 bases for J; bases not matched to a gene: 6. The CDR3 loop is CASSFTTSGPTDTQYF. The CDR3 DNA reads TGCGCCAGCAGCTTTACGACTAGCGGACCCACAGATACGCAGTATTTT.

V gene TRBV7-2 combines with J gene TRBJ1-1; TRBD1 aligns across 8 bases. After removal of 5 bases from V and 1 base from J, the junction contained 3 bases not matched to a gene. The CDR3 totals 14 residues. Germline V CDR1 and CDR2: SGHTA, FQGNSA. Here the CDR3 reads CASSRRGPNTEAFF. CDR3 DNA: TGTGCCAGCAGCCGCAGGGGGCCGAACACTGAAGCTTTCTTT.